These T cell receptor beta chains were read from a single sample in a study of control samples from healthy donors and cancer patients. Data came from immunoSEQ multiplex PCR; TCRdb stores just in-frame clones and leaves some out. The sample has about 160,000 clones, about 94% seen once. The sample was PBMCs. The receptors shown here come from a man aged 60 to 75 with colorectal cancer. CDR3s include the opening cysteine and the closing phenylalanine or tryptophan. The D gene is left open where the match is weak. Some rows mark clone size as missing; the rest say once, few, many or name a class of expanded clone.

.	TRBD2	TRBV27	19	TRBJ2-3	CASSQFLAGGPFEPDTQYF	TGTGCCAGCAGCCAATTCCTAGCGGGGGGGCCGTTTGAACCAGATACGCAGTATTTT
.	.	TRBV5-1	18	TRBJ2-7	CASSSGTRGVVGGYEQYF	TGCGCCAGCAGCTCAGGAACTAGAGGGGTTGTTGGGGGCTACGAGCAGTACTTC
.	.	TRBV24-1	13	TRBJ2-5	CATSDLLGETQYF	TGTGCCACCAGTGATTTGCTAGGTGAGACCCAGTACTTC
.	TRBD1	TRBV7-2	14	TRBJ2-7	CASSAGTGGYEQYF	TGTGCCAGCAGCGCAGGGACAGGGGGCTACGAGCAGTACTTC
.	TRBD1	TRBV3-1/TRBV3-2	16	TRBJ2-2	CASSLTGTGSTGELFF	TGTGCCAGCAGCCTCACCGGGACAGGGAGCACCGGGGAGCTGTTTTTT
.	.	TRBV3-1/TRBV3-2	15	TRBJ2-3	CASSPWGGATDTQYF	TGTGCCAGCAGCCCCTGGGGGGGGGCAACAGATACGCAGTATTTT
.	TRBD2	TRBV6-2/TRBV6-3	14	TRBJ2-1	CASSGLAKGLEQFF	TGTGCCAGCAGCGGACTAGCCAAGGGGCTTGAGCAGTTCTTC
.	TRBD1	TRBV10-3	14	TRBJ2-7	CAIRSDRGSYEQYF	TGTGCCATCAGATCGGACAGGGGATCCTACGAGCAGTACTTC
.	.	TRBV27	13	TRBJ1-1	CASSLAGFTEAFF	TGTGCCAGCAGTCTCGCCGGGTTCACTGAAGCTTTCTTT
few	TRBD1	TRBV30	13	TRBJ2-5	CAWSYTGVETQYF	TGTGCCTGGAGTTATACAGGGGTGGAGACCCAGTACTTC
.	.	TRBV9	13	TRBJ2-5	CASSSQGEETQYF	TGTGCCAGCAGCTCCCAGGGAGAGGAGACCCAGTACTTC
once	TRBD2	TRBV6-2/TRBV6-3	16	TRBJ2-5	CASSYPGRGGQETQYF	TGTGCCAGCAGTTATCCGGGGCGGGGGGGCCAAGAGACCCAGTACTTC
few	.	TRBV7-9	15	TRBJ1-2	CASSSRMTEPYGYTF	TGTGCCAGCAGCTCCCGAATGACGGAGCCCTATGGCTACACCTTC
.	TRBD1	TRBV5-8	15	TRBJ2-5	CASSLLGQGQETQYF	TGTGCCAGCAGCTTGCTGGGACAGGGACAAGAGACCCAGTACTTC